This TCR beta chain was recorded in a study of blood T cell repertoires in COVID-19. Background on the study: Spain, Italy and the United States supplied samples that represented acute and convalescent COVID-19.

This table comes from immunoSEQ multiplex PCR, and its TCRdb copy is limited to in-frame clones, with some not included. This sample yields almost 55,000 clones, of which roughly 87% are seen a single time; 6.5% to 10% belongs to the top ten. The germline CDR1 and CDR2 sequences are MDHEN and SYDVKM. V was clipped by 2 bases and J by 10 bases, with 9 bases between them. This CDR3 is built from 13 residues. This chain joins TRBV28 and TRBJ1-6; D is ambiguous. The origin of this receptor is a man aged 50 or older with active COVID-19. The sample taken for sequencing was peripheral blood. The CDR3 DNA follows: TGTGCCAGCAGTTTAGGGCGAAGCTCACCCCTCCACTTT. Translating it yields CASSLGRSSPLHF.